The 13 T cell receptor beta chains presented below share a single source sample, sequenced in a study of cytomegalovirus exposure and HLA in healthy donors. PCR primers comprised 60 Vbeta and 13 Jbeta primers. Clones were sequenced by immunoSEQ multiplex PCR, and TCRdb holds only the in-frame ones, with some missing. The data show around 120,000 clones, with around 75% seen just once and less than 9.5% held by the top ten. The sample comprised PBMCs. The receptors originated from a woman aged 45-60 years in good health and CMV-seropositive.

V and J are TRBV6-4 and TRBJ1-2, with D uncertain. The CDR3 spans 17 residues. Germline values: CDR1 MRHNA, CDR2 SNTAGT. Trimming stripped 0 bases from V and 4 bases from J, with 18 bases between. The CDR3 coding sequence is TGTGCCAGCAGTGACTCTGTAACAGAAGGTGTTGGCTATGGCTACACCTTC. Its translation: CASSDSVTEGVGYGYTF.

The chain uses TRBV30 and TRBJ2-1; D might be TRBD2 (6 bases). The V gene's germline CDR1 is GTSNPN and CDR2 SVGIG (reference sequence). This CDR3 region has 12 residues. V was shortened by 5 bases and J by 4 bases, with 9 bases between the two germline ends. For the CDR3, the DNA is TGTGCCTGGCAGGGACTGTACAATGAGCAGTTCTTC. It codes for CAWQGLYNEQFF. The full variable domain, its missing parts supplied by reference TRBV30 and TRBJ2-1, is SQTIHQWPATLVQPVGSPLSLECTVEGTSNPNLYWYRQAAGRGLQLLFYSVGIGQISSEVPQNLSASRPQDRQFILSSKKLLLSDSGFYLCAWQGLYNEQFFGPGTRLTVL.

Here the CDR3 DNA reads TGTGCCAGCAGCTTAATGGGGAGCCAAGAGACCCAGTACTTC. This sequence encodes CASSLMGSQETQYF. This chain uses TRBV5-6 with TRBJ2-5, with D perhaps matching TRBD2 (5 bases). The CDR3 extends over 14 amino acids. The V end lost 2 bases, the J end lost 1 base, and 9 bases lay between the germline ends. CDR1 is SGHDT and CDR2 is YYEEEE in the germline V gene.

Only a few counts were recorded for this clone. This rearrangement joins TRBV10-3 to TRBJ2-6; D is perhaps TRBD1 (6 bases). V was pared by 4 bases and J by 2 bases, with 12 bases between. Germline-derived CDR1 and CDR2 are ENHRY and SYGVKD. The CDR3 sequence is 16 residues long. The DNA of the CDR3 is TGTGCCATCAGTGCACAGGGAATGGCTGGGGCCAACGTCCTGACTTTC. Translating gives CAISAQGMAGANVLTF.

The genes are TRBV29-1 and TRBJ2-1, with 9 bases that match TRBD1. Per the germline V gene, CDR1 is SQVTM and CDR2 is ANQGSEA. The CDR3 consists of 12 residues. V was pared by 7 bases and J by 9 bases, with 7 bases of the junction left unmatched. This CDR3 reads CSGAGTGIEQFF. The CDR3 coding sequence is TGCAGCGGAGCCGGGACAGGGATTGAGCAGTTCTTC.

The V and J genes are TRBV7-2 and TRBJ1-5, with D possibly matching TRBD1 (6 bases). CDR3 size: 15 residues. Looked up from germline, CDR1 is SGHTA and CDR2 is FQGNSA. Trimming took 5 bases from V and 7 from J, leaving 18 bases between them. CDR3 in DNA: TGTGCCAGCAGCAAGAGAGGGGGGGGTGGGCAGCCCCAGCATTTT. This gives the protein CASSKRGGGGQPQHF.

The V gene is TRBV18, the J gene TRBJ1-1; tentatively, D is TRBD1 (6 bases). Germline lookup yields CDR1 KGHSH and CDR2 LQKENI. V was cut by 2 bases and J by 12 bases, with 19 bases left in between. The CDR3 covers 14 residues. The CDR3 protein is CASSPENRAAASFF. CDR3 sequence (DNA): TGTGCCAGCTCACCAGAAAACAGGGCGGCGGCATCTTTCTTT.

This clone was recorded once. The rearrangement links TRBV6-6 to TRBJ1-5; D gene uncertain. With 4 bases removed from V and 3 bases from J, the gap between germline ends came to 4 bases. The CDR3 runs to 12 residues. CDR1 MNHNY and CDR2 SVGAGI come from the germline V gene (reference sequence). CDR3 nucleotide sequence: TGTGCCAGCAGTTCCAACAATCAGCCCCAGCATTTT. Translation: CASSSNNQPQHF.

The table lists this clone with a few counts. As DNA, the CDR3 is TGTGCCAGCAGCGCCGCTACAGGAACCTACGAGCAGTACTTC. Its protein is CASSAATGTYEQYF. V gene TRBV7-2 combines with J gene TRBJ2-7; D may be TRBD1 (5 bases). This CDR3 has 14 amino acids. Germline CDR1 is SGHTA and CDR2 is FQGNSA. The V gene lost 5 bases and the J gene lost 2 bases, with 13 bases spanning the gap.

This chain uses TRBV29-1 with TRBJ1-2, with 11 bases aligning to TRBD1. CDR1 is SQVTM, CDR2 ANQGSEA, per germline. This CDR3 has 11 amino acids. V lost 7 bases, J lost 7 bases, and 2 bases stayed unmatched. CDR3 protein: CSAGTGGGYTF. The CDR3 region has the DNA TGCAGCGCTGGGACAGGGGGTGGCTACACCTTC.

This clone appeared a single time. This rearrangement joins TRBV5-1 to TRBJ2-5; the D is unclear. The CDR3 totals 13 residues. With 0 bases removed from V and 4 bases from J, the gap between germline ends came to 7 bases. Germline CDR1 SGHRS, CDR2 YFSETQ. The CDR3 DNA sequence: TGCGCCAGCAGCTTGGCAGCAGGAGAGACCCAGTACTTC. It translates to CASSLAAGETQYF.

The V gene is TRBV29-1, the J gene TRBJ2-3, with 7 bases lining up with TRBD2. With 2 bases clipped from V and 4 bases from J, the junction kept 12 bases outside the gene matches. Germline values: CDR1 SQVTM, CDR2 ANQGSEA. The CDR3 length is 16 residues. The chain's CDR3 is CSVELPPGLVSDTQYF. The CDR3, as DNA: TGCAGCGTTGAATTGCCTCCCGGACTAGTGTCAGATACGCAGTATTTT.

The chain uses TRBV19 and TRBJ1-1, with a possible D match to TRBD1 (6 bases). The CDR3 is 16 amino acids. V gave up 7 bases and J gave up 0 bases, with 18 bases separating them. The V gene's germline CDR1 is LNHDA and CDR2 SQIVND (reference sequence). CDR3 in amino acids: CASIQDSVTMNTEAFF. The CDR3 nucleotides read TGTGCCAGTATCCAGGACAGCGTTACTATGAACACTGAAGCTTTCTTT.